This entry lists 5 T cell receptor beta chains sequenced from one sample in a study of blood T cell repertoires in COVID-19. The repertoire was sequenced with immunoSEQ multiplex PCR; TCRdb's copy has only in-frame clones and lacks some. The sample lists about 100,000 clones; 65% to 90% were seen once. Sequenced: PBMCs or T cells enriched from blood (not recorded which). The receptors were gathered from a woman in her fifties or sixties who had recovered from COVID-19.

This chain joins TRBV10-1 and TRBJ2-7; TRBD1 matches 8 bases. Germline CDR1 reads WNHNN; CDR2 reads SYGVQD (reference sequence). The CDR3 runs 15 residues. The trim removed 0 bases at V and 3 bases at J, leaving 4 bases unmatched. The CDR3 sequence is CASSESTGAVYEQYF. Here the CDR3 DNA reads TGCGCCAGCAGTGAGTCGACAGGGGCCGTCTACGAGCAGTACTTC.

The CDR3 DNA reads as TGTGCCACCAGTGATTTTAAACCGGGACAGGGGAAGAACAATCAGCCCCAGCATTTT. Amino acid sequence: CATSDFKPGQGKNNQPQHF. The gene calls are TRBV24-1 and TRBJ1-5; the match to TRBD1 covers 10 bases. There are 19 residues in the CDR3. Unmatched junction bases numbered 11, after V lost 1 base and J lost 3 bases. Germline lookup yields CDR1 KGHDR and CDR2 SFDVKD.

V usage is TRBV28 and J usage is TRBJ2-7; 15 bases map to TRBD2. The CDR3 consists of 15 residues. The trim removed 8 bases at V and 5 bases at J, leaving 7 bases unmatched. CDR1 is MDHEN and CDR2 is SYDVKM in the germline V gene. CDR3 in DNA: TGTGCCAGCGGGGGACTAGCGGGAGGATACAACGAGCAGTACTTC. Translation: CASGGLAGGYNEQYF.

The count of this clone is one. The chain uses TRBV5-1 and TRBJ1-2; 8 positions agree with TRBD1. Germline CDR1 SGHRS, CDR2 YFSETQ. The ends lost 4 bases at V and 8 bases at J; junction bases unmatched: 10. The CDR3 length is 14 residues. In DNA, the CDR3 is TGCGCCAGCAGCAGGGCTGGACAGGGTATCGGCTACACCTTC. This translates into CASSRAGQGIGYTF. Looking up the rest from reference TRBV5-1 and TRBJ1-2 gives the full variable domain: KAGVTQTPRYLIKTRGQQVTLSCSPISGHRSVSWYQQTPGQGLQFLFEYFSETQRNKGNFPGRFSGRQFSNSRSEMNVSTLELGDSALYLCASSRAGQGIGYTFGSGTRLTVV.

J is TRBJ1-4 and V is TRBV29-1; D is unresolved. The germline gives CDR1 SQVTM, CDR2 ANQGSEA. The CDR3 extends over 13 amino acids. V was cut by 7 bases and J by 3 bases, with 12 bases left in between. In DNA, the CDR3 is TGCAGCGCTAGACTGTCGGCTAATGAAAAACTGTTTTTT. It is translated as CSARLSANEKLFF. The full variable domain, rest sourced from reference TRBV29-1 and TRBJ1-4, is SAVISQKPSRDICQRGTSLTIQCQVDSQVTMMFWYRQQPGQSLTLIATANQGSEATYESGFVIDKFPISRPNLTFSTLTVSNMSPEDSSIYLCSARLSANEKLFFGSGTQLSVL.